The 17 T cell receptor beta chains in this list originate from one sample, sequenced in a study of T-cell memory formation after mild COVID-19. TCRdb passed the 5' RACE reads through MiXCR, listing each CDR3 protein once. Of 40,000 to 45,000 distinct CDR3 sequences listed, roughly 8% were seen once; the top ten hold 1.4% to 1.5%. The sequencing input was PBMCs or a T cell subset sorted from them (not recorded which). The receptors derive from a young man who had mild COVID-19 (a few samples of this study predate the infection). Cell type and time point are not known.

This clonotype showed up just a few times. The chain carries TRBV7-2 and TRBJ2-1; the match to TRBD2 covers 7 bases. This CDR3 has 16 residues. J was trimmed by 0 bases and V by 7 bases; bases with no gene match: 9. Germline assignment: CDR1 SGHTA and CDR2 FQGNSA. CDR3 sequence: CASKEAGGSSYNEQFF. CDR3 bases: TGTGCCAGCAAGGAGGCCGGGGGGAGCTCCTACAATGAGCAGTTCTTC.

The chain links TRBV4-3 to TRBJ2-2, with D perhaps assigned TRBD1 or TRBD2 (6 bases each). The CDR3 extends over 16 amino acids. V dropped 0 bases and J dropped 7 bases, with 15 bases sitting between them. Germline V gene lookup returns CDR1 LGHNA and CDR2 YSLEER. CDR3 amino acids: CASSQEGGSRDGELFF. The CDR3 DNA follows: TGCGCCAGCAGCCAAGAAGGGGGGAGCCGTGACGGGGAGCTGTTTTTT.

Judged by abundance, this clonotype is medium-sized. CDR3 DNA sequence: TGCGCCAGCAGCCTAGGGACAGGGCAGGGGACCCAGTACTTC. It specifies CASSLGTGQGTQYF. The V call is TRBV5-1, the J call TRBJ2-5; TRBD1 matches 9 bases. CDR3 length: 14 amino acids. CDR1 is SGHRS, CDR2 YFSETQ, per germline. V shed 4 bases, J shed 7 bases, and the junction held 8 bases outside the gene matches.

The chain uses TRBV7-6 and TRBJ1-2, with 7 bases that match TRBD1. The CDR3 extends over 15 amino acids. Germline-derived CDR1 and CDR2 are SGHVS and FNYEAQ. The V gene end was trimmed by 4 bases and the J gene end by 6 bases; junction bases not matched to a gene: 11. CDR3 amino acids: CASSSIGRGQDGYTF. In nucleotides, the CDR3 is TGTGCCAGCAGCTCAATAGGGAGGGGGCAGGATGGCTACACCTTC.

This clonotype was picked up a small number of times. The V and J genes are TRBV5-5 and TRBJ1-4; 7 bases match TRBD1. V shed 3 bases and J 2 bases; nucleotides not matched to a gene: 13. CDR1 is SGHKS, CDR2 YYEKEE, per germline (reference sequence). The CDR3 runs 18 residues. This CDR3 reads CASSSRAGEGATNEKLFF. The CDR3 DNA reads TGTGCCAGCAGCTCACGAGCAGGGGAGGGGGCCACTAATGAAAAACTGTTTTTT.

The chain couples TRBV5-1 to TRBJ2-7, with TRBD1 as a possible D gene (5 bases). CDR1 and CDR2 (germline): SGHRS, YFSETQ. This CDR3 spans 15 amino acids. Deletions cut 0 bases from V and 5 bases from J, with 15 bases between. The DNA of the CDR3 is TGCGCCAGCAGCTTGGCAGGGAAGGATGTCGACGAGCAGTACTTC. This gives the protein CASSLAGKDVDEQYF.

The chain combines TRBV24-1 with TRBJ1-5, with D perhaps TRBD1 (5 bases). Trimming removed 6 bases from V and 7 bases from J, with 15 bases in between. The CDR3 consists of 14 residues. CDR1 KGHDR and CDR2 SFDVKD come from the germline V gene. Written as DNA, the CDR3 is TGTGCCACCAGTAGTCCGGGACTCGGGCAGCCCCAGCATTTT. It codes for CATSSPGLGQPQHF.

This clonotype was recorded many times. The CDR3: CASSPRQEETQYF. The CDR3 DNA sequence: TGTGCCAGCAGCCCCCGGCAAGAAGAGACCCAGTACTTC. The chain recombines TRBV7-2 with TRBJ2-5; D gene uncertain. The CDR3 runs to 13 residues. Germline V gene sequence: CDR1 SGHTA, CDR2 FQGNSA. Trimming left V 5 bases short and J 3 bases short, with 10 bases between.

This clonotype is labeled medium-sized (0.01 to 0.1%). The chain joins TRBV4-3 to TRBJ1-2, with D perhaps TRBD1 (6 bases). Trimming removed 0 bases from V and 4 bases from J, with 15 bases in between. Germline values: CDR1 LGHNA, CDR2 YSLEER. This CDR3 contains 16 residues. The CDR3 sequence: CASSQDYGGGGYGYTF. Written as DNA, the CDR3 is TGCGCCAGCAGCCAAGATTACGGGGGCGGAGGCTATGGCTACACCTTC.

V usage is TRBV2 and J usage is TRBJ1-3, with unresolved D. Deletions cut 6 bases from V and 4 bases from J, with 7 bases between. Germline CDR1 reads SNHLY; CDR2 reads FYNNEI. This CDR3 has 12 amino acids. The CDR3 loop reads CASRGLGNTIYF. Written as DNA, the CDR3 is TGTGCCAGCAGAGGTCTGGGAAACACCATATATTTT.

This clonotype was counted between two and nine times. The chain joins TRBV5-6 to TRBJ1-4; no clear D gene. Trimming left V 1 base short and J 0 bases short, with 10 bases between. Germline V CDR1 and CDR2: SGHDT, YYEEEE. This CDR3 comprises 16 residues. The CDR3 DNA reads TGTGCCAGCAGCTTGTTGCAGCTATCAACTAATGAAAAACTGTTTTTT. It translates to CASSLLQLSTNEKLFF.

This clonotype was picked up a small number of times. The chain combines TRBV6-5 with TRBJ2-3; the D gene is possibly TRBD2 (6 bases). The CDR3 totals 14 residues. CDR1 is MNHEY, CDR2 SVGAGI, per germline. V shed 5 bases and J shed 2 bases, with 11 bases lying between them. CDR3 amino acids: CASSDRDSTDTQYF. The CDR3 DNA sequence: TGTGCCAGCAGTGACCGGGACTCCACAGATACGCAGTATTTT.

The V call is TRBV5-5, the J call TRBJ1-1, with D unresolved. Trimming took 6 bases from V and 1 from J, leaving 13 bases between them. This CDR3 comprises 14 residues. The germline CDR1 and CDR2 sequences are SGHKS and YYEKEE (reference sequence). CDR3 nucleotide sequence: TGTGCCAGCACCAAATCCCCCAGGAACACTGAAGCTTTCTTT. This gives the protein CASTKSPRNTEAFF.

This clonotype was detected many times. V gene TRBV4-3 combines with J gene TRBJ1-3; maybe TRBD1 (5 bases). Trimming removed 0 bases at V and 3 bases at J, with 9 bases between. Germline CDR1 LGHNA, CDR2 YSLEER. This CDR3 contains 15 residues. The DNA for the CDR3 is TGCGCCAGCAGCCAAGATGGGGCGGATGGAAACACCATATATTTT. Residues: CASSQDGADGNTIYF.

The V and J genes are TRBV6-5 and TRBJ1-5; 8 nucleotides line up with TRBD1. The V gene's germline CDR1 is MNHEY and CDR2 SVGAGI. The CDR3 runs 15 residues. With V trimmed by 2 bases and J by 7 bases, 7 bases remained unmatched. The DNA of the CDR3 is TGTGCCAGCAGTTACAGGGGGACAGGTGGGCAGCCCCAGCATTTT. It encodes CASSYRGTGGQPQHF.

The rearrangement uses TRBV27 and TRBJ1-5; 7 bases are shared with TRBD1. The J segment lost 2 bases and the V segment lost 2 bases, leaving 3 bases of the junction unmatched. Germline CDR1 is MNHEY and CDR2 is SMNVEV (reference sequence). The CDR3 consists of 15 residues. The CDR3 region is CASSLDRVGNQPQHF. DNA for the CDR3: TGTGCCAGCAGTTTAGACAGGGTTGGCAATCAGCCCCAGCATTTT.

This clonotype was recorded a few times. The rearrangement links TRBV5-4 to TRBJ2-5; tentatively, D is TRBD2 (6 bases). V shed 4 bases and J shed 2 bases, with 12 bases lying between them. The CDR3 has 14 residues. CDR1 and CDR2 from the germline V gene are SGHNT and YYREEE (reference sequence). This chain's CDR3 is CASSRVGRQETQYF. The CDR3 DNA reads TGTGCCAGCAGCAGAGTGGGGAGGCAAGAGACCCAGTACTTC.